Listed here is a single TCR beta chain. The antigen is undetermined. This sample is drawn from a study of identical twins. Germline CDR1 is DFQATT and CDR2 is SNEGSKA (reference sequence). The CDR3 consists of 14 residues. With 3 bases removed from V and 6 bases from J, the gap between germline ends came to 18 bases. Study conclusions and caveats: A cross-sectional statistical analysis, not follow-up of the same donors, supported the conclusions. Low generation probability was overrepresented in out-of-frame alpha sequences shared by twins. Clonotypes of the beta chain that were abundant in cord blood carried fewer insertions (memory repertoires showed none).

Template switching introduced a universal primer site, and the cDNA bore unique molecular identifiers. One entry per CDR3 protein, called by TCRdb with MiXCR from the 5' RACE reads. The sample comprises some 1,700,000 distinct CDR3 sequences, around 33% of which are singletons, and approximately 0.25% rests with the top ten. V is TRBV20-1 and J is TRBJ2-7; perhaps D is TRBD1 or TRBD2 (6 bases each). Sequencing was done on a sample of cord blood. This TCR was sampled from a newborn girl in good health. The CDR3 loop reads CSARPWGVGAEQYF. CDR3 DNA sequence: TGCAGTGCTAGGCCCTGGGGGGTGGGGGCCGAGCAGTACTTC.